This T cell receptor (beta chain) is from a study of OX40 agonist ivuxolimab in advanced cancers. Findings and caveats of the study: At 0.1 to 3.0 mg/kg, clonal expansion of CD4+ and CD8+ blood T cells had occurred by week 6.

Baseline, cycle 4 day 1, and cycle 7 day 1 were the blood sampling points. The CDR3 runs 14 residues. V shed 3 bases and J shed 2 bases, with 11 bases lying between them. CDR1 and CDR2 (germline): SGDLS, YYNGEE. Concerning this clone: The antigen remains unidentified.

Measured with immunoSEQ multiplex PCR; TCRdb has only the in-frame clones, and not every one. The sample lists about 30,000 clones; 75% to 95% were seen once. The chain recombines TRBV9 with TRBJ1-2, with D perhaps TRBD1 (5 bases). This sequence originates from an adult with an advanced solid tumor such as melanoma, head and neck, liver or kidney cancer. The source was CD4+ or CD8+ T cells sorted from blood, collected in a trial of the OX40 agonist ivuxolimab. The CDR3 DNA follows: TGTGCCAGCAGCGGCCCCGGACAAAACTATGGCTACACCTTC. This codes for CASSGPGQNYGYTF.